This TCR beta chain comes out of a study of T cells in Graves' hyperthyroidism and ophthalmopathy. Study-wide context: Peripheral blood specimens were obtained at initial diagnosis, prior to any treatment. General study results and limits: Ophthalmopathy was told apart from stable hyperthyroidism by a 13 V-J model.

On this clonotype: The antigen is not known.

Template material for amplifying TCR beta CDR3 regions consisted of RNA transcripts. The HTBI primer set was used in a first-round RT-PCR of the TCR CDR3. TCRdb recomputed calls from the multiplex PCR reads with MiXCR, one row per CDR3 protein. The table has about 640,000 distinct CDR3 sequences, roughly 20% seen once. V gave up 3 bases and J gave up 3 bases, with 11 bases separating them. Germline V gives CDR1 WSHSY, CDR2 SAAADI. The CDR3 totals 14 residues. This chain links TRBV10-2 with TRBJ1-2; possibly TRBD1 for D (5 bases). Sequencing used blood. The TCR sequence derives from a young man with Graves' ophthalmopathy. The CDR3 DNA is TGCGCCAGCAGTGAATGGGGCCTCGACTATGGCTACACCTTC. Translating gives CASSEWGLDYGYTF.